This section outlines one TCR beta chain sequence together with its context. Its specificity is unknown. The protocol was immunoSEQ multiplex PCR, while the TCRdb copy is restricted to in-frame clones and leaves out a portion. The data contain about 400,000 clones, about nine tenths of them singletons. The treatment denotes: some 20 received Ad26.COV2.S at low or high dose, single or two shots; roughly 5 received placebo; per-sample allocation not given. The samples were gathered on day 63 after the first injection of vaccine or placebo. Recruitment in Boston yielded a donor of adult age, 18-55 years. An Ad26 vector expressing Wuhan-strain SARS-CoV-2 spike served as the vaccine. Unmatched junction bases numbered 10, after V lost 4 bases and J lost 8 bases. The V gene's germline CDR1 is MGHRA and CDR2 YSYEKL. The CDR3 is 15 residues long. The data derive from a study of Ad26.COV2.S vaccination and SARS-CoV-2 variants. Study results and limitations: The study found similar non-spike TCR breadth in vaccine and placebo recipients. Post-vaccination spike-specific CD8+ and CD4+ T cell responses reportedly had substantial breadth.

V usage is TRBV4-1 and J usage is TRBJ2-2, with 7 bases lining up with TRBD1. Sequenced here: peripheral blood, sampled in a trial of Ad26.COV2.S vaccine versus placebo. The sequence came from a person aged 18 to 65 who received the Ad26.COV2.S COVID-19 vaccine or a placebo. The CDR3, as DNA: TGCGCCAGCAGCCCGTACCAGACAGGGTCGGGGGAGCTGTTTTTT. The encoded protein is CASSPYQTGSGELFF.